This is a list of T cell receptor beta chains from one sample in a study of CD8 T cells in Susac syndrome. TCRdb used MiXCR to reprocess the immunoSEQ multiplex PCR reads, holding one entry per CDR3 protein. The sample carries about 120,000 distinct CDR3 sequences, roughly 95% recorded once. The sample taken for sequencing was CD4+ T cells from PBMCs. These receptors all stem from a human donor with Susac syndrome. The CDR3 runs from the conserved cysteine through the conserved F or W. Each record gives: V gene, CDR3 protein.

>TRBV11-1
CASSLVGQGRDEQFF
>TRBV7-2
CASSFGVAGVGEQFF
>TRBV7-9
CASSPTTVYDEQFF
>TRBV15
CATSSGQGNTIYF
>TRBV6-1
CASRANEQFF
>TRBV29-1
CSVNQGTSTDTQYF
>TRBV5-6
CASSSTLGTNNEQFF
>TRBV20-1
CSAINAGLSYEQYF
>TRBV4-2
CASSVTRGSYGYTF
>TRBV10-3
CAISGRRKAQGGGEYNEQFF
>TRBV3-1
CASSPRSGLVYNEQFF
>TRBV7-9
CASSAGGGNIQYF
>TRBV18
CASSGSTRTDTQYF
>TRBV12-3/TRBV12-4
CASSRTSGRIDEQFF
>TRBV6-6
CASSGRRGQPQHF
>TRBV4-1
CASSSTGDESQPQHF
>TRBV15
CATSKVGSGTGSNQPQHF
>TRBV2
CASRLVANTGELFF
>TRBV12-3/TRBV12-4
CASRSTGSGANVLTF
>TRBV7-9
CASSLVAGGQPQHF
>TRBV30
CAWSVLGSGNGEQYF
>TRBV15
CATSRADKEETQYF
>TRBV3-1
CASSHFRDRGGEQYF
>TRBV18
CASSPSTGANTGELFF
>TRBV29-1
CSFDWGQGNEQFF
>TRBV9
CASSPGTVGNTIYF
>TRBV7-9
CASSPRTGNYGYTF
>TRBV29-1
CSVVRQGMGTEAFF
>TRBV24-1
CATTSGLRNEQFF
>TRBV6-5
CASSYSTVRGATEAFF
>TRBV30
CAGRGQGHEQYF
>TRBV18
CASSREGHLNQPQHF
>TRBV30
CAWRGRPTYNEQFF
>TRBV19
CASNPLGVRGYTF
>TRBV4-1
CASSQTGTGEGYGYTF
>TRBV6-2/TRBV6-3
CARRACEYGTRCSYEQFF
>TRBV7-9
CASSSHSSNQPQHF
>TRBV25-1
CASLGILSTDTQYF
>TRBV28
CASSLREGLAGLFTDTQYF
>TRBV7-2
CASSPMSGGETQYF
>TRBV12-3/TRBV12-4
CASSRLVNNEQFF
>TRBV10-3
CAISATGGSETQYF
>TRBV6-5
CASRQTTGSTEAFF
>TRBV6-6
CASSYEETEAFF
>TRBV18
CASSPPVEGMGNIQYF
>TRBV14
CASSQVVSVGDGELFF
>TRBV15
CATSRDWTGGIGYTF
>TRBV2
CASSGTAEAFF
>TRBV29-1
CSDSKNSWEAEAFF
>TRBV7-9
CASSLWGALGNTIYF
>TRBV5-1
CASSLGGLDTEAFF
>TRBV28
CASSRTSGSWEQYF
>TRBV20-1
CSASDRTSSYNEQFF
>TRBV15
CATSRDWSEQFF